This T cell receptor (beta chain) was obtained from a study of blood T cell repertoires in COVID-19. This clone was observed a few times. Methods used by the authors: Quantification of nucleated cells was approximated via reference gene primer amplification. Profiling relied on immunoSEQ multiplex PCR, and the TCRdb table lists in-frame clones only, not all of them. V, J and clone size derive from that table, while D and trimming were established from the DNA sequence. Of just over 650,000 clones in the sample, 85% to 90% are singletons; the top ten hold under 0.3%. Trimming shortened V by 0 bases and J by 7 bases, and 19 bases separated the two germline ends. The CDR3 has 16 residues. CDR1 is SGDLS, CDR2 YYNGEE, per germline.

The material sequenced was peripheral blood. The V and J genes are TRBV9 and TRBJ1-2; a possible D gene is TRBD1 (6 bases). The TCR originated in a woman aged 18 to 35 with acute or convalescent COVID-19. DNA for the CDR3: TGTGCCAGCAGCGTAGGGACACAGGGACGAGACGGTGGCTACACCTTC. Translation gives CASSVGTQGRDGGYTF.